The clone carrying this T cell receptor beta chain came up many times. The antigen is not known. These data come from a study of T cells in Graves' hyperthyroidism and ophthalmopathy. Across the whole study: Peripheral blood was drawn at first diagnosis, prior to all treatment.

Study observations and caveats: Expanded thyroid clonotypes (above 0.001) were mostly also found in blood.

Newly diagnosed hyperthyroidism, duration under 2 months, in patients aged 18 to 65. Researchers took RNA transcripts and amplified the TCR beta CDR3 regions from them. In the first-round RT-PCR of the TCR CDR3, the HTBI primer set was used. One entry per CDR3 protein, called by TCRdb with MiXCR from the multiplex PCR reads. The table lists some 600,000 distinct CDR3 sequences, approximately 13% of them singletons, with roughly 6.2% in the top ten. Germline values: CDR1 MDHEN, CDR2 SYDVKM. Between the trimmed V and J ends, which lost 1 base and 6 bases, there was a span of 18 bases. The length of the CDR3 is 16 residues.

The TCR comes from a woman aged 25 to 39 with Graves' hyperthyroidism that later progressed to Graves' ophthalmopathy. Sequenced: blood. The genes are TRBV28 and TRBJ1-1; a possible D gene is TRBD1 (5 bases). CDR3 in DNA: TGTGCCAGCAGTTTATCTGGGACGGTGTCTATCGCTGAAGCTTTCTTT. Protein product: CASSLSGTVSIAEAFF.